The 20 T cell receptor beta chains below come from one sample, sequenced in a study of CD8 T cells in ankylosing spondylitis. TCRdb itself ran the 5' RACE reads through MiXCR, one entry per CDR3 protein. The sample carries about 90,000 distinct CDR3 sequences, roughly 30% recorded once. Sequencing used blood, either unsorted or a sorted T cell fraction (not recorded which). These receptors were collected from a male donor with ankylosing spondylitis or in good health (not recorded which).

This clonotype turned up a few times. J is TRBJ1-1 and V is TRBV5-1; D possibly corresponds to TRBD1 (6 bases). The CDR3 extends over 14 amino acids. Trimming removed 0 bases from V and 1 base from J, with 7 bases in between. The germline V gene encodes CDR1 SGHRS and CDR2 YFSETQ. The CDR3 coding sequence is TGCGCCAGCAGCTTGGGGGGGCCGAACACTGAAGCTTTCTTT. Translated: CASSLGGPNTEAFF.

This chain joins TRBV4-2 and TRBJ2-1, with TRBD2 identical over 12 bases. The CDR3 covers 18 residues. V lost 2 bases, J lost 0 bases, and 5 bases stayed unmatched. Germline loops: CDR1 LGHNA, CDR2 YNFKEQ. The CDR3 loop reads CASSQPSGGGFSYNEQFF. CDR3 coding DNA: TGTGCCAGCAGCCAACCTAGCGGGGGGGGATTCTCCTACAATGAGCAGTTCTTC.

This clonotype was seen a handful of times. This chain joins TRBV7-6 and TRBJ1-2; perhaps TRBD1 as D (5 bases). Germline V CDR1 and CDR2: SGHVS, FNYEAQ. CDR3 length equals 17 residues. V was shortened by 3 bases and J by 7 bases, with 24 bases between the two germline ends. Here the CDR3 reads CASSFRQGDLVERGYTF. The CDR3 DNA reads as TGTGCCAGCAGCTTCCGTCAGGGTGACCTAGTTGAGCGTGGCTACACCTTC.

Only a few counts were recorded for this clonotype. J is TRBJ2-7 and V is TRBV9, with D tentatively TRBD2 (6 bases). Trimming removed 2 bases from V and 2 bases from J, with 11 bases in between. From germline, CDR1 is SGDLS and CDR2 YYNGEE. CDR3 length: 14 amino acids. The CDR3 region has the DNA TGTGCCAGCAGCGTGGGACTCCGAACCTACGAGCAGTACTTC. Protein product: CASSVGLRTYEQYF.

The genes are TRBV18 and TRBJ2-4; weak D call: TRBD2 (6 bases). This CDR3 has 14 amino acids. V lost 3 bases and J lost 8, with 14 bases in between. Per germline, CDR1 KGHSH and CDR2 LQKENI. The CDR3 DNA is TGTGCCAGCTCACCGTCCGGGGGTCAGGACATTCAGTACTTC. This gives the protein CASSPSGGQDIQYF.

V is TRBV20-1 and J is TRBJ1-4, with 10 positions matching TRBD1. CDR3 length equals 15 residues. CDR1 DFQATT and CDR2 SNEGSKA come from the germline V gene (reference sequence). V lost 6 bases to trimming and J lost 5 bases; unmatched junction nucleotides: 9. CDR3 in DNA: TGCAGTGCGTTTAAGTCGGGACAGGGGAATGAAAAACTGTTTTTT. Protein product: CSAFKSGQGNEKLFF.

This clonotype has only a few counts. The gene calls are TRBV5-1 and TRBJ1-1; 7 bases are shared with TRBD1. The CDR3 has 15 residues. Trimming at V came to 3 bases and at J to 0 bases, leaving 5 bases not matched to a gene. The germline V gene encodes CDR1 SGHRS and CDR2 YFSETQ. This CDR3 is CASSYRTGMNTEAFF. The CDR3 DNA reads TGCGCCAGCAGCTATAGGACAGGCATGAACACTGAAGCTTTCTTT.

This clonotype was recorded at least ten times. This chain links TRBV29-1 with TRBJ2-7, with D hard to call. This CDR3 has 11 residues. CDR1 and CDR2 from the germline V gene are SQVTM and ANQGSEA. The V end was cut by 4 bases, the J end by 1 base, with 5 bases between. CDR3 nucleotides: TGCAGCGTTGCTAGTTCCTACGAGCAGTACTTC. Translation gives CSVASSYEQYF.

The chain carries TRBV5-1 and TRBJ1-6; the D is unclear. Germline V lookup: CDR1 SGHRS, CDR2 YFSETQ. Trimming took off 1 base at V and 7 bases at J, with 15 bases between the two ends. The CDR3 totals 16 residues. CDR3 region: CASSLWPSGINSPLHF. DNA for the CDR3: TGCGCCAGCAGCTTGTGGCCGTCCGGGATAAATTCACCCCTCCACTTT.

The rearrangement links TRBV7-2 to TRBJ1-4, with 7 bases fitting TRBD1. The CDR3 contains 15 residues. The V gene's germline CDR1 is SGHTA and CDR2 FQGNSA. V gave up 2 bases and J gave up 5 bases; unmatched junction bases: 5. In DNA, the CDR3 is TGTGCCAGCAGCTTATCAGGGGGTGAAAATGAAAAACTGTTTTTT. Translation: CASSLSGGENEKLFF. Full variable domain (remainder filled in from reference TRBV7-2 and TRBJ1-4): GAGVSQSPSNKVTEKGKDVELRCDPISGHTALYWYRQSLGQGLEFLIYFQGNSAPDKSGLPSDRFSAERTGGSVSTLTIQRTQQEDSAVYLCASSLSGGENEKLFFGSGTQLSVL.

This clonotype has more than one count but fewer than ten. The CDR3 region has the DNA TGTGCCAGCAGCCAGACGGGGGGCCGAGGAGATACGCAGTATTTT. This sequence encodes CASSQTGGRGDTQYF. The chain carries TRBV3-1 and TRBJ2-3, with D possibly being TRBD2 (7 bases). The V and J ends lost 3 bases and 5 bases respectively, with 15 bases between them. Germline CDR1 is LGHDT and CDR2 is YNNKEL (reference sequence). This CDR3 contains 15 residues.

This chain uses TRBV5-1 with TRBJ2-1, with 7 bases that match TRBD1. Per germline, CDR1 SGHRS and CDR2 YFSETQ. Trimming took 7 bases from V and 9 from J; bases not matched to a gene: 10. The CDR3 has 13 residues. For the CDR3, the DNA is TGCGCCAGCCGATCGACAGGGTCTGGTGAGCAGTTCTTC. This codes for CASRSTGSGEQFF.

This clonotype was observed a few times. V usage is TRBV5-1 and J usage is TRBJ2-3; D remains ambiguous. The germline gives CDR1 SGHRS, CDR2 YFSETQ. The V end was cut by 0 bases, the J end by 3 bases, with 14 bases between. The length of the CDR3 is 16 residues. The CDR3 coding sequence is TGCGCCAGCAGCTTGGAACTTTCCCCTAAAACAGATACGCAGTATTTT. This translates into CASSLELSPKTDTQYF.

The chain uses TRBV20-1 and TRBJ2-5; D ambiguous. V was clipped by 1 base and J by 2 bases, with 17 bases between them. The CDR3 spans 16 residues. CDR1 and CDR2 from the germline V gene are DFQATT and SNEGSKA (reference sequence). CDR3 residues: CSARGLQEYLQETQYF. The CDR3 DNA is TGCAGTGCTAGAGGCCTCCAGGAATACTTACAAGAGACCCAGTACTTC.

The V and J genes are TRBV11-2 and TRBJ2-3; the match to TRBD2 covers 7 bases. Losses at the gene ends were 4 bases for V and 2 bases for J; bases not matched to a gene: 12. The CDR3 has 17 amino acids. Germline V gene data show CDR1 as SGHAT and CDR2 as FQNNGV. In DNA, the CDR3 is TGTGCCAGCAGCTCACCTTTAGGACTAGGGGACACAGATACGCAGTATTTT. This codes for CASSSPLGLGDTDTQYF.

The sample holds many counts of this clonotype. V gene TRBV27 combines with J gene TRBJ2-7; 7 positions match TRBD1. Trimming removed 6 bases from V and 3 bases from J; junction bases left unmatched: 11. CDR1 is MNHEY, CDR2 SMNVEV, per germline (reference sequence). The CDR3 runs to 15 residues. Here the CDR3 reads CASRIAGTASYEQYF. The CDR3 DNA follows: TGTGCCAGCAGAATAGCCGGGACAGCGAGCTACGAGCAGTACTTC.

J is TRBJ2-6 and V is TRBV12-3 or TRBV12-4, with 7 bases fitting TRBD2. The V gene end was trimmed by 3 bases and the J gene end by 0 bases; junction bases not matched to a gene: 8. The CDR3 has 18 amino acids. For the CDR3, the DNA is TGTGCCAGCAGTTTCGGGGGGTTTCCGAGCTCTGGGGCCAACGTCCTGACTTTC. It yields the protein CASSFGGFPSSGANVLTF.

The CDR3 coding sequence is TGTGCCAGCAGAGTGGACAGCTCCTACGAGCAGTACTTC. Translation gives CASRVDSSYEQYF. This chain uses TRBV12-3 or TRBV12-4 with TRBJ2-7, with a weak D call TRBD1 (6 bases). This CDR3 has 13 amino acids. V lost 6 bases and J lost 0, with 9 bases in between.

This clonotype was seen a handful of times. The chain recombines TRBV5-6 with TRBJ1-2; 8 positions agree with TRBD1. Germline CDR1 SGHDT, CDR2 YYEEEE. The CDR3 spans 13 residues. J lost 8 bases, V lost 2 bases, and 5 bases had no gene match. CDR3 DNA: TGTGCCAGCAGCTTAATGGACAGGGAGGGCTACACCTTC. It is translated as CASSLMDREGYTF. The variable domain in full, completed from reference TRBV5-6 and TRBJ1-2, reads DAGVTQSPTHLIKTRGQQVTLRCSPKSGHDTVSWYQQALGQGPQFIFQYYEEEERQRGNFPDRFSGHQFPNYSSELNVNALLLGDSALYLCASSLMDREGYTFGSGTRLTVV.

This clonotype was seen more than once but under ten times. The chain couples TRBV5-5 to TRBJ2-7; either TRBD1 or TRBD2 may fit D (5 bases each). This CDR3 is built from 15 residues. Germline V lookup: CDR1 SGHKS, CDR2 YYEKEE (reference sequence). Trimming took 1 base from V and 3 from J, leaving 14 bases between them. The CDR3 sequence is CASSLLGDPDYEQYF. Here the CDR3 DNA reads TGTGCCAGCAGCTTGTTGGGGGATCCGGACTACGAGCAGTACTTC.